The 10 T cell receptor beta chains listed next were all sequenced from one sample in a study of blood T cell repertoires in COVID-19. Produced via immunoSEQ multiplex PCR; TCRdb's table is partial and in-frame only. The sample includes more than 300,000 clones, roughly nine tenths seen only once; the top ten take approximately 6%. Input material: PBMCs or T cells enriched from blood (not recorded which). These receptors all stem from a woman in her thirties who had recovered from COVID-19.

The genes are TRBV30 and TRBJ1-1; weak D call: TRBD1 (6 bases). CDR3 length: 12 residues. The V gene lost 4 bases and the J gene lost 7 bases, with 13 bases spanning the gap. Looked up from germline, CDR1 is GTSNPN and CDR2 is SVGIG (reference sequence). CDR3 residues: CAWIWGRGEAFF. CDR3 nucleotide sequence: TGTGCCTGGATCTGGGGGCGCGGTGAAGCTTTCTTT.

V gene TRBV19 combines with J gene TRBJ1-2; 7 positions agree with TRBD1. Germline trimming cut 5 bases from V and 9 bases from J; bases unmatched to any gene: 6. Per the germline V gene, CDR1 is LNHDA and CDR2 is SQIVND (reference sequence). The CDR3 is made up of 12 amino acids. The CDR3 nucleotides read TGTGCCAGTAGTCCCGGGACAGTCAGCTACACCTTC. Translation: CASSPGTVSYTF.

The J gene is TRBJ1-1, the V gene TRBV5-1, with TRBD1 matching over 7 bases. Trimming cost V 6 bases and J 1 base; bases outside gene matches: 9. CDR1 is SGHRS, CDR2 YFSETQ, per germline. The CDR3 covers 15 residues. CDR3 DNA: TGCGCCAGCAACAGTCAGACAGGGAAGAACACTGAAGCTTTCTTT. Translating it yields CASNSQTGKNTEAFF.

The CDR3 DNA reads TGTGCCAGCAGTTACTCATCAGACAGCGCAGGGACTGAAGCTTTCTTT. This codes for CASSYSSDSAGTEAFF. This chain links TRBV6-5 with TRBJ1-1, with D possibly TRBD1 on 5 matching bases. Deletions cut 0 bases from V and 5 bases from J, with 16 bases between. The germline gives CDR1 MNHEY, CDR2 SVGAGI. The CDR3 sequence is 16 residues long.

This clone occurred once. The rearrangement uses TRBV5-6 and TRBJ2-5, with 7 bases lining up with TRBD1. Germline-derived CDR1 and CDR2 are SGHDT and YYEEEE. The CDR3 has 13 amino acids. V shed 4 bases and J 13 bases; nucleotides not matched to a gene: 13. The CDR3 reads CASSPGTERSWYF. CDR3 coding DNA: TGTGCCAGCAGCCCCGGGACAGAACGTTCCTGGTACTTC.

This chain joins TRBV4-3 and TRBJ1-6; 8 nucleotides line up with TRBD1. Germline V gene sequence: CDR1 LGHNA, CDR2 YSLEER. V trimming: 4 bases; J trimming: 8 bases; junction bases outside the gene matches: 13. This CDR3 comprises 17 residues. The CDR3 is CASSPEDRELSDSPLHF. CDR3 coding DNA: TGCGCCAGCAGCCCTGAGGACAGGGAATTAAGTGATTCACCCCTCCACTTT.

Only one count was recorded for this clone. In DNA, the CDR3 is TGTGCCAGCAACAAGGGGGGACAGGGGAGATTCGGCACTGAAGCTTTCTTT. Protein: CASNKGGQGRFGTEAFF. This chain joins TRBV7-2 and TRBJ1-1; 10 nucleotides align to TRBD1. The CDR3 loop spans 17 amino acids. Unmatched junction bases numbered 15, after V lost 7 bases and J lost 4 bases. Germline CDR1 and CDR2: SGHTA and FQGNSA.

The chain recombines TRBV7-8 with TRBJ1-1; 7 nucleotides agree with TRBD1. This CDR3 region has 13 residues. Germline assignment: CDR1 SGHVS and CDR2 FQNEAQ. Trimming took 5 bases from V and 8 from J; bases not matched to a gene: 8. CDR3 in DNA: TGTGCCAGCAGCCGCAATCGGGACAGCGAAGCTTTCTTT. Protein sequence: CASSRNRDSEAFF.

The chain has TRBV2 and TRBJ1-2; 9 nucleotides align to TRBD1. The J segment lost 1 base and the V segment lost 6 bases, leaving 3 bases of the junction unmatched. CDR1 is SNHLY and CDR2 is FYNNEI in the germline V gene. The CDR3 is 14 residues long. CDR3 in amino acids: CASSADRGNYGYTF. CDR3 nucleotides: TGTGCCAGCAGCGCGGACAGGGGTAACTATGGCTACACCTTC.

The rearrangement links TRBV9 to TRBJ1-1; TRBD1 matches at 7 bases. The CDR3 consists of 12 residues. The junction had 2 bases not matched to a gene; V was cut back by 2 bases and J by 7 bases. Germline V gene data show CDR1 as SGDLS and CDR2 as YYNGEE. This chain's CDR3 is CASSVGDSEAFF. The CDR3 DNA is TGTGCCAGCAGCGTTGGGGACAGTGAAGCTTTCTTT.